This is a list of T cell receptor beta chains from one sample in a study of CD8 T cells in ankylosing spondylitis. MiXCR, applied by TCRdb to the 5' RACE reads, yields one record per CDR3 protein. The table records under 200,000 distinct CDR3 sequences, 9.5% to 10% of them present only once. The sequenced sample consisted of blood, either unsorted or a sorted T cell fraction (not recorded which). All receptors come from a female donor with ankylosing spondylitis or in good health (not recorded which). Each CDR3 is given with its conserved first and last residue. A D gene is named only where the DNA matches it firmly. Size tells how often a clone was seen (once, few, many) or the class of an expanded clone, and some rows leave it out.

many	TRBV4-3	NA	TRBJ2-5	TGCGCCAGCAGCCAAGATCTTTCAGCCACAGAATTACACCAAGAGACCCAGTACTTC	CASSQDLSATELHQETQYF
many	TRBV7-9	NA	TRBJ2-2	TGTGCCACCCCGAAGGGACTCACCGGGGAGCTGTTTTTT	CATPKGLTGELFF
few	TRBV12-3/TRBV12-4	NA	TRBJ2-1	TGTGCCAGCAGCCCTAAGAGTGAGCAGTTCTTC	CASSPKSEQFF
few	TRBV7-3	TRBD1	TRBJ2-6	TGTGCCAGCAGCTTAACGGGCGAGACAGGGCTGAGCTCTGGGGCCAACGTCCTGACTTTC	CASSLTGETGLSSGANVLTF
NA	TRBV7-9	NA	TRBJ1-2	TGTGCCAGCACCCTCGGGGGTCCCTATGGCTACACCTTC	CASTLGGPYGYTF
NA	TRBV4-3	TRBD2	TRBJ2-1	TGCGCCAGCTCGGCGGGAGGAGCGGGACATCGGTACAATGAGCAGTTCTTC	CASSAGGAGHRYNEQFF
NA	TRBV29-1	NA	TRBJ2-5	TGCAGCGTTGCGGGGGACTTAGGGGAGACCCAGTACTTC	CSVAGDLGETQYF
few	TRBV29-1	NA	TRBJ2-1	TGCAGCGTTGATTGGGCTGAAGACAATGAGCAGTTCTTC	CSVDWAEDNEQFF
many	TRBV12-3/TRBV12-4	NA	TRBJ2-1	TGTGCCAGCAGCCCCACCACCTTGGAGCAGTTCTTC	CASSPTTLEQFF
NA	TRBV19	NA	TRBJ2-7	TGTGCCAGTAGTATGTTCGGAGCAGGGTCCTACGAGCAGTACTTC	CASSMFGAGSYEQYF
NA	TRBV11-2	NA	TRBJ2-3	TGTGCCAGCAGCTTTGGGGGCAGGGAATATGGCACAGATACGCAGTATTTT	CASSFGGREYGTDTQYF
few	TRBV2	NA	TRBJ2-4	TGTGCCAGCAGTGAACTCCCTAGGCCAAACATTCAGTACTTC	CASSELPRPNIQYF
NA	TRBV19	TRBD2	TRBJ2-7	TGTGCCAGTAGTATCAGCAGCGGGAGGCCAGGCGAGCAGTACTTC	CASSISSGRPGEQYF
many	TRBV7-2	TRBD2	TRBJ2-1	TGTGCCAGCTTCAATTTCAGCGGGAGTTGGGATGAGCAGTTCTTC	CASFNFSGSWDEQFF
many	TRBV27	NA	TRBJ2-1	TGTGCCAGCACCGCGGGAGTAGCGGGATGGACAGGCGATGAGCAGTTCTTC	CASTAGVAGWTGDEQFF
NA	TRBV6-2/TRBV6-3	NA	TRBJ2-7	TGTGCCAGCAGTTCTGTCGGGGGTACCTACGAGCAGTACTTC	CASSSVGGTYEQYF
many	TRBV29-1	TRBD1	TRBJ2-7	TGCAGCGTTGAAGGGACAGGGGCGAACTACGAGCAGTACTTC	CSVEGTGANYEQYF
NA	TRBV19	NA	TRBJ1-1	TGTGCCAGTAGGTCAGAAGAGGGGTACTACACTGAAGCTTTCTTT	CASRSEEGYYTEAFF
many	TRBV4-3	TRBD2	TRBJ2-3	TGCGCCAGCAGCCAAGATCCAGCGGGAGCAGTGGGGCAGTATTTT	CASSQDPAGAVGQYF
NA	TRBV28	TRBD1	TRBJ1-5	TGTGCCAGCATTGAGACAGGGCCGAGCAATCAGCCCCAGCATTTT	CASIETGPSNQPQHF
once	TRBV27	NA	TRBJ1-1	TGTGCCAGCACCGCCGGGACATCGAACACTGAAGCTTTCTTT	CASTAGTSNTEAFF
NA	TRBV27	NA	TRBJ1-6	TGTGCCAGCGGCAGGGTTATCGGTTCACCCCTCCACTTT	CASGRVIGSPLHF
few	TRBV20-1	NA	TRBJ2-1	TGCAGTGCTTTAGCAGGGGCCGAGCAGTTCTTC	CSALAGAEQFF
NA	TRBV5-1	NA	TRBJ1-6	TGCGCCAGCAGCTTGACAGGCCATAATTCACCCCTCCACTTT	CASSLTGHNSPLHF
NA	TRBV5-4	TRBD1	TRBJ2-7	TGTGCCAGCAGCTTGCAAGGACAGGGGACACCCCTCGAGCAGTACTTC	CASSLQGQGTPLEQYF
NA	TRBV4-3	NA	TRBJ2-5	TGCGCCAGCAGCCAAGATAGGGTGCAGGGACAAGAGACCCAGTACTTC	CASSQDRVQGQETQYF
NA	TRBV10-3	NA	TRBJ1-1	TGTGCCGCACGCACGGGGGGGAACACTGAAGCTTTCTTT	CAARTGGNTEAFF
NA	TRBV5-6	NA	TRBJ2-7	TGTGCCAGCAGCCCCGGGACGTCCCACGAGCAGTACTTC	CASSPGTSHEQYF